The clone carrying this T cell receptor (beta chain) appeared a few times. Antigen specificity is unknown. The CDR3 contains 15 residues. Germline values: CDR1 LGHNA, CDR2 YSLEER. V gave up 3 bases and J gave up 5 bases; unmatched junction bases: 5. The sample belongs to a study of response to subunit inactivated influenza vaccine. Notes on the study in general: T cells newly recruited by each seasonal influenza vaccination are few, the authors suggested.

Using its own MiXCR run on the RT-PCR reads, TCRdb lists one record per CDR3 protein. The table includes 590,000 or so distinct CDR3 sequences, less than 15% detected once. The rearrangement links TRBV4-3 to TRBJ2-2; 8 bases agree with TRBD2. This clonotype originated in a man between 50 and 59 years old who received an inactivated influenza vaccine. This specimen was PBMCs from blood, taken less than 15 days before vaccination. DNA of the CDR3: TGCGCCAGCAGCCAGGGCGGGAGGAGGACCGGGGAGCTGTTTTTT. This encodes CASSQGGRRTGELFF.